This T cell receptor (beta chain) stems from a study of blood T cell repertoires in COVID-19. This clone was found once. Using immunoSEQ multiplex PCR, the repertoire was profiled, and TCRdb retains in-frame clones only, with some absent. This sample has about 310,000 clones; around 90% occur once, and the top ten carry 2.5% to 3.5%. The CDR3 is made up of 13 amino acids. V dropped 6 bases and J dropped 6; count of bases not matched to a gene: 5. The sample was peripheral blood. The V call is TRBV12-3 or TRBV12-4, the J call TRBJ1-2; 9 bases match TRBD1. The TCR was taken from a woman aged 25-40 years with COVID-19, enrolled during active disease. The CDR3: CASRHRGRDGYTF. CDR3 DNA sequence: TGTGCCAGCAGGCACAGGGGGCGCGATGGCTACACCTTC.